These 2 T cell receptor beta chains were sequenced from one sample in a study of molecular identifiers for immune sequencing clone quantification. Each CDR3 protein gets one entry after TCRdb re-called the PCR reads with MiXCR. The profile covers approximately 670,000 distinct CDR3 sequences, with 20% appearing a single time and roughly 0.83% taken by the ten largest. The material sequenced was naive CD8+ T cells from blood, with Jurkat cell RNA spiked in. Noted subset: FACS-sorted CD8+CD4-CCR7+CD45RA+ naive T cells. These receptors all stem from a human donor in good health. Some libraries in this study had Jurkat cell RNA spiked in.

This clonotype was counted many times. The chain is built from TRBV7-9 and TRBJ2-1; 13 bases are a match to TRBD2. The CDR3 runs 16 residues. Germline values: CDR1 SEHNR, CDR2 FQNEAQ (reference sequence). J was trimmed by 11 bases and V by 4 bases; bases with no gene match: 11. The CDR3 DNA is TGTGCCAGCAGCTCTAGCTCAGGACTAGCGGGAGTTAAGCAGTTCTTC. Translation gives CASSSSSGLAGVKQFF. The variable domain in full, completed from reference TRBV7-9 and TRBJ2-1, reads DTGVSQNPRHKITKRGQNVTFRCDPISEHNRLYWYRQTLGQGPEFLTYFQNEAQLEKSRLLSDRFSAERPKGSFSTLEIQRTEQGDSAMYLCASSSSSGLAGVKQFFGPGTRLTVL.

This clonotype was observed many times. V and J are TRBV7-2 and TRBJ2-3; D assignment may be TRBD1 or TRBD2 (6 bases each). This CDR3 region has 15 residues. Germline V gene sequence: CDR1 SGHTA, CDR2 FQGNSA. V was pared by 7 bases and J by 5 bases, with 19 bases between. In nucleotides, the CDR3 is TGTGCCAGCACTCTAGGTGGGGGGCTGGGAGATACGCAGTATTTT. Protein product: CASTLGGGLGDTQYF.